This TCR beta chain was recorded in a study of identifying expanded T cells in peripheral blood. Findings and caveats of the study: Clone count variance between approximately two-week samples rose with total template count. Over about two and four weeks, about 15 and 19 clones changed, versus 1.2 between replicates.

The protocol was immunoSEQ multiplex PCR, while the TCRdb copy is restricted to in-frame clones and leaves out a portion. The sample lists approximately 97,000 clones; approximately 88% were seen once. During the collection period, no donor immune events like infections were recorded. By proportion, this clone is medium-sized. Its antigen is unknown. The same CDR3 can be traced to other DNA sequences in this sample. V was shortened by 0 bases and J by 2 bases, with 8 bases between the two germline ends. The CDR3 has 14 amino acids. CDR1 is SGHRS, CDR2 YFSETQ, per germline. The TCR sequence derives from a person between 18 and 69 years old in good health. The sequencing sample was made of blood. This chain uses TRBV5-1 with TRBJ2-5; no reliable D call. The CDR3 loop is CASSLVASQETQYF. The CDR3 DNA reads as TGCGCCAGCAGCTTGGTGGCATCGCAAGAGACCCAGTACTTC. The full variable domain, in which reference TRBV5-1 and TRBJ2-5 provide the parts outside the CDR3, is KAGVTQTPRYLIKTRGQQVTLSCSPISGHRSVSWYQQTPGQGLQFLFEYFSETQRNKGNFPGRFSGRQFSNSRSEMNVSTLELGDSALYLCASSLVASQETQYFGPGTRLLVL.